The 11 T cell receptor beta chains below come from one sample, sequenced in a study of cytotoxic CD8 clonotypes in ibrutinib-treated CLL. Here immunoSEQ multiplex PCR was the method, and the copy in TCRdb shows in-frame clones only, minus some. The sample lists about 300,000 clones, around 69% seen once, with about 5.3% in the top ten. This material consisted of PBMCs, taken at disease progression, from a patient treated with ibrutinib. The receptors were sampled from a human donor with chronic lymphocytic leukemia.

The chain links TRBV18 to TRBJ2-6; D ambiguous. CDR1 is KGHSH and CDR2 is LQKENI in the germline V gene. V lost 6 bases to trimming and J lost 0 bases, with 9 bases between them. CDR3 length: 15 residues. As DNA, the CDR3 is TGTGCCAGCTCGCTGACTGACTCTGGGGCCAACGTCCTGACTTTC. It translates to CASSLTDSGANVLTF.

The rearrangement joins TRBV4-1 to TRBJ2-3; 8 bases fit TRBD2. V lost 0 bases, J lost 7 bases, and 6 bases stayed unmatched. CDR1 is MGHRA and CDR2 is YSYEKL in the germline V gene. This CDR3 is built from 15 residues. Here the CDR3 reads CASSQEEREKYTQYF. CDR3 DNA sequence: TGCGCCAGCAGCCAAGAGGAGCGGGAGAAGTATACGCAGTATTTT.

This clone was found once. This chain connects TRBV9 to TRBJ2-1, with D uncertain. From germline, CDR1 is SGDLS and CDR2 YYNGEE. Trimming stripped 0 bases from V and 0 bases from J, with 7 bases between. The CDR3 spans 15 residues. CDR3 nucleotides: TGTGCCAGCAGCGTAGACCGGGCCTCCTACAATGAGCAGTTCTTC. Translated: CASSVDRASYNEQFF.

The chain carries TRBV6-6 and TRBJ2-2; no firm D call. Trimming took off 6 bases at V and 8 bases at J, with 13 bases between the two ends. This CDR3 comprises 13 residues. Germline V lookup: CDR1 MNHNY, CDR2 SVGAGI (reference sequence). Written as DNA, the CDR3 is TGTGCCAGCAGAACCGCCCCAAGAGGGGAGCTGTTTTTT. Translating it yields CASRTAPRGELFF.

J is TRBJ1-2 and V is TRBV4-1, with D possibly matching TRBD1 (6 bases). The CDR3 is 15 amino acids. The germline CDR1 and CDR2 sequences are MGHRA and YSYEKL. V lost 3 bases and J lost 2, with 13 bases in between. The CDR3 loop reads CASSHGTGRNYGYTF. DNA for the CDR3: TGCGCCAGCAGCCACGGTACAGGGAGGAACTATGGCTACACCTTC.

This clone was counted a few times. J is TRBJ2-7 and V is TRBV27, with D possibly matching TRBD1 (6 bases). CDR3 size: 13 residues. Germline V gives CDR1 MNHEY, CDR2 SMNVEV (reference sequence). The V end was cut by 5 bases, the J end by 10 bases, with 18 bases between. CDR3 coding DNA: TGTGCCAGCAGTCCCTCCTTCAGGGGCCAACAGTACTTC. The encoded protein is CASSPSFRGQQYF.

The chain is built from TRBV5-4 and TRBJ2-7; a weak D match, TRBD1 (6 bases). Trimming stripped 4 bases from V and 4 bases from J, with 21 bases between. CDR1 is SGHNT, CDR2 YYREEE, per germline (reference sequence). CDR3 size: 16 residues. The CDR3 sequence: CASSEGHKGLGYEQYF. As DNA, the CDR3 is TGTGCCAGCAGCGAGGGACATAAGGGCTTGGGGTACGAGCAGTACTTC.

The J gene is TRBJ1-2, the V gene TRBV2, with D maybe TRBD1 (5 bases). This CDR3 region has 15 residues. V lost 0 bases and J 8 bases, leaving 16 bases between the germline ends. Germline lookup yields CDR1 SNHLY and CDR2 FYNNEI. CDR3 nucleotides: TGTGCCAGCAGTGAAGCGCTTCGGGGGTCCCGGGGCTACACCTTC. This translates into CASSEALRGSRGYTF.

The chain is built from TRBV29-1 and TRBJ2-7, with a possible D match to TRBD1 (5 bases). Trimming took 7 bases from V and 2 from J, leaving 9 bases between them. The CDR3 is 11 amino acids. CDR1 is SQVTM and CDR2 is ANQGSEA in the germline V gene. DNA for the CDR3: TGCAGCGCTACGGACACCTACGAGCAGTACTTC. It codes for CSATDTYEQYF.

This chain joins TRBV5-4 and TRBJ1-1; D gene unclear. Trimming stripped 4 bases from V and 1 base from J, with 17 bases between. CDR1 and CDR2 (germline): SGHNT, YYREEE (reference sequence). This CDR3 comprises 16 residues. The CDR3 DNA reads TGTGCCAGCAGCCCCGACATCTTCATACGGAACACTGAAGCTTTCTTT. Protein: CASSPDIFIRNTEAFF.

CDR3 protein: CASSPPVAGGETQYF. The CDR3 DNA reads as TGCGCCAGCAGCCCGCCGGTAGCGGGGGGAGAGACCCAGTACTTC. The chain links TRBV5-1 to TRBJ2-5, with TRBD2 matching over 10 bases. After removal of 4 bases from V and 4 bases from J, the junction contained 7 bases not matched to a gene. Germline loops: CDR1 SGHRS, CDR2 YFSETQ. This CDR3 spans 15 amino acids. Full variable domain (missing parts from reference TRBV5-1 and TRBJ2-5): KAGVTQTPRYLIKTRGQQVTLSCSPISGHRSVSWYQQTPGQGLQFLFEYFSETQRNKGNFPGRFSGRQFSNSRSEMNVSTLELGDSALYLCASSPPVAGGETQYFGPGTRLLVL.